This T cell receptor (beta chain) appears in the sequencing data of a study of blood T cell repertoires in COVID-19. Donors were grouped by their self-reported clinical history. As originally analysed: From reference gene primer amplification, estimates of nucleated cell counts were derived. Data came from immunoSEQ multiplex PCR; TCRdb stores just in-frame clones and leaves some out. Clone size and the V and J calls come from that table; the DNA yielded D and trimming. The sample lists some 460,000 clones; about 85% were seen once. The sequence came from a woman in her late teens or twenties who had recovered from COVID-19. The sequenced sample consisted of PBMCs or T cells enriched from blood (not recorded which).

The CDR3 DNA reads TGTGCCAGCAGTTACTCACAGGGGGGGGACTATGGCTACACCTTC. Translation gives CASSYSQGGDYGYTF. This sequence joins TRBV6-5 and TRBJ1-2; the match to TRBD1 covers 8 bases. This CDR3 has 15 amino acids. V dropped 0 bases and J dropped 3; count of bases not matched to a gene: 3. CDR1 is MNHEY and CDR2 is SVGAGI in the germline V gene.